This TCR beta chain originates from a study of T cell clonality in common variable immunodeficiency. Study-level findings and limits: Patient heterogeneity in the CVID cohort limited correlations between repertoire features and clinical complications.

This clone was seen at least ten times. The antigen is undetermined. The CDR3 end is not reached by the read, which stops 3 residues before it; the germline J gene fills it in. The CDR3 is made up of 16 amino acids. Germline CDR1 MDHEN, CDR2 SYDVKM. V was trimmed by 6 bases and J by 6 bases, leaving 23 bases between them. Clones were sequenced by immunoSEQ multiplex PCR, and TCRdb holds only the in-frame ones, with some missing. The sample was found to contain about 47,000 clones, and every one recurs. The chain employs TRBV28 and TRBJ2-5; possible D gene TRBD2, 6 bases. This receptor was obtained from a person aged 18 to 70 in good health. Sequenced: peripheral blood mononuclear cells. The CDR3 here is CASSQRPLGGEKTQYF. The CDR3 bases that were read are TGTGCCAGCAGCCAACGTCCCCTGGGGGGTGAAAAGACC.